The 22 T cell receptor beta chains reported below all come from one sample, sequenced in a study of T cell responses to AZD1222 COVID-19 vaccine. The assay was immunoSEQ multiplex PCR, and TCRdb's table has in-frame clones only and misses some. The data show approximately 90,000 clones, with around 91% seen just once and approximately 9.1% held by the top ten. This material consisted of peripheral blood, taken on day 0 of AZD1222 vaccination. Source of these receptors: an adult in good health.

V and J are TRBV20-1 and TRBJ1-6; no reliable D call. This CDR3 is 11 amino acids long. Trimming left V 5 bases short and J 4 bases short, with 3 bases between. CDR1 is DFQATT, CDR2 SNEGSKA, per germline (reference sequence). CDR3 nucleotide sequence: TGCAGTGCTGGGTATAATTCACCCCTCCACTTT. It yields the protein CSAGYNSPLHF.

For this clone: An end of the junction does not agree with germline; a read error may underlie this. This chain links TRBV7-7 with TRBJ2-5, with 16 positions matching TRBD2. Germline lookup yields CDR1 SSHAT and CDR2 FNYEAQ (reference sequence). The CDR3 runs 17 residues. The CDR3 DNA reads TGTGCTAGCAGCGCAGGGACTAGCGGGGGGGCCCAAGAGACCCAGTACTTC. Encoded protein: CASSAGTSGGAQETQYF.

This sequence joins TRBV6-5 and TRBJ2-2, with a tentative D call TRBD1 (5 bases). Trimming removed 7 bases at V and 3 bases at J, with 12 bases between. Germline CDR1 reads MNHEY; CDR2 reads SVGAGI. The CDR3 sequence is 14 residues long. The CDR3 coding sequence is TGTGCCAGCAACCGGCCAGGGCACACCGGGGAGCTGTTTTTT. Protein: CASNRPGHTGELFF.

A single count supports this clone. The CDR3 region is CASRGDGTAGNVQPQHF. In DNA form, the CDR3 reads TGTGCCAGCAGGGGAGACGGGACGGCGGGGAACGTACAGCCCCAGCATTTT. The chain carries TRBV27 and TRBJ1-5; perhaps TRBD1 as D (5 bases). This CDR3 has 17 residues. Trimming took 6 bases from V and 7 from J, leaving 25 bases between them. The germline gives CDR1 MNHEY, CDR2 SMNVEV (reference sequence).

The chain carries TRBV14 and TRBJ1-1; the D gene is possibly TRBD1 (5 bases). This CDR3 is built from 16 residues. CDR1 is SGHDN and CDR2 is FVKESK in the germline V gene. Trimming stripped 4 bases from V and 4 bases from J, with 19 bases between. CDR3 sequence: CASSRAGRVLGTEAFF. CDR3 in DNA: TGTGCCAGCAGCCGGGCAGGGAGGGTGTTAGGCACTGAAGCTTTCTTT.

CDR3 protein: CASSLGPYEAFF. The CDR3 coding sequence is TGTGCCAGCAGCTTAGGGCCGTATGAAGCTTTCTTT. The genes are TRBV7-2 and TRBJ1-1; D is ambiguous. The CDR3 has 12 residues. Germline V gene sequence: CDR1 SGHTA, CDR2 FQGNSA. Trimming removed 1 base from V and 7 bases from J, with 7 bases in between.

This chain links TRBV7-6 with TRBJ2-3, with D perhaps matching TRBD1 or TRBD2 (6 bases each). The CDR3 extends over 17 amino acids. Trimming shortened V by 5 bases and J by 1 base, and 19 bases separated the two germline ends. The germline CDR1 and CDR2 sequences are SGHVS and FNYEAQ. CDR3 sequence: CASSPPSGGGGTDTQYF. The CDR3, as DNA: TGTGCCAGCAGCCCACCCAGTGGAGGGGGAGGCACAGATACGCAGTATTTT.

The gene calls are TRBV9 and TRBJ2-1; tentatively, D is TRBD1 or TRBD2 (6 bases each). This CDR3 has 14 amino acids. Germline V gene lookup returns CDR1 SGDLS and CDR2 YYNGEE. V gave up 0 bases and J gave up 5 bases, with 9 bases separating them. The CDR3 coding sequence is TGTGCCAGCAGCGTAGCGGGGGACAACAATGAGCAGTTCTTC. It codes for CASSVAGDNNEQFF.

The chain carries TRBV10-3 and TRBJ2-5; D uncertain. Trimming pared 4 bases from V and 2 bases from J, leaving 11 bases between. Germline CDR1 reads ENHRY; CDR2 reads SYGVKD. The CDR3 totals 14 residues. The CDR3 spells CAISAILEQETQYF. CDR3 nucleotide sequence: TGTGCCATCAGTGCGATCCTCGAACAAGAGACCCAGTACTTC.

The V call is TRBV12-3 or TRBV12-4, the J call TRBJ1-1; a weak D match, TRBD1 (6 bases). V lost 4 bases to trimming and J lost 4 bases, with 10 bases between them. This CDR3 contains 13 residues. This CDR3 reads CASSSRGGTEAFF. The CDR3 region has the DNA TGTGCCAGCAGTTCCAGGGGCGGCACTGAAGCTTTCTTT.

The chain combines TRBV5-4 with TRBJ2-3, with 9 bases identical to TRBD2. Germline V CDR1 and CDR2: SGHNT, YYREEE (reference sequence). The V segment lost 4 bases and the J segment 4 bases; nucleotides outside the gene matches: 13. The CDR3 runs 17 residues. The CDR3 sequence: CASSPRLGGGASDTQYF. The CDR3 DNA reads as TGTGCCAGCAGCCCGAGGTTAGGCGGGGGGGCCTCAGATACGCAGTATTTT.

The chain carries TRBV7-9 and TRBJ1-1; 8 nucleotides agree with TRBD1. The V gene's germline CDR1 is SEHNR and CDR2 FQNEAQ (reference sequence). With 4 bases clipped from V and 10 bases from J, the junction kept 8 bases outside the gene matches. The CDR3 consists of 13 residues. The CDR3 nucleotides read TGTGCCAGCAGCTATGGACAGGGAGCTGTAGCTTTCTTT. Translated, it gives CASSYGQGAVAFF.

This sequence joins TRBV9 and TRBJ1-1; possible D gene TRBD1, 5 bases. V lost 1 base, J lost 4 bases, and 11 bases lay in between. The V gene's germline CDR1 is SGDLS and CDR2 YYNGEE. The CDR3 sequence is 14 residues long. The CDR3 DNA is TGTGCCAGCAGCGTAACAGGTTCCCGCACTGAAGCTTTCTTT. It yields the protein CASSVTGSRTEAFF. Variable domain in full (rest from reference TRBV9 and TRBJ1-1): DSGVTQTPKHLITATGQRVTLRCSPRSGDLSVYWYQQSLDQGLQFLIQYYNGEERAKGNILERFSAQQFPDLHSELNLSSLELGDSALYFCASSVTGSRTEAFFGQGTRLTVV.

The chain employs TRBV18 and TRBJ2-1; TRBD1 is a possible D gene (6 bases). Germline V gene sequence: CDR1 KGHSH, CDR2 LQKENI. This CDR3 has 15 residues. V was cut by 3 bases and J by 5 bases, with 14 bases left in between. CDR3 DNA: TGTGCCAGCTCACCTCCGACAGGTCTGAACAATGAGCAGTTCTTC. Translation gives CASSPPTGLNNEQFF.

The chain recombines TRBV4-3 with TRBJ1-2; weak D call: TRBD1 (5 bases). V dropped 1 base and J dropped 2 bases, with 11 bases sitting between them. Germline CDR1 and CDR2: LGHNA and YSLEER. The CDR3 consists of 15 residues. CDR3 amino acids: CASSQGLGTNYGYTF. The CDR3 nucleotides are TGCGCCAGCAGCCAAGGTCTTGGGACGAACTATGGCTACACCTTC.

This chain connects TRBV11-3 to TRBJ2-7, with D unresolved. There are 13 residues in the CDR3. Germline values: CDR1 SGHNT, CDR2 YENEEA. Trimming took 0 bases from V and 5 from J, leaving 8 bases between them. CDR3 sequence: CASSLEYTDEQYF. Here the CDR3 DNA reads TGTGCCAGCAGCTTAGAGTACACTGACGAGCAGTACTTC.

J is TRBJ1-2 and V is TRBV15, with a possible D match to TRBD1 (5 bases). CDR1 LNHNV and CDR2 YYDKDF come from the germline V gene (reference sequence). This CDR3 spans 17 amino acids. Trimming removed 0 bases from V and 8 bases from J, with 22 bases in between. The CDR3 region has the DNA TGTGCCACCAGCAGAGATCTAGGACAACTTACCGCGGGAGGCTACACCTTC. Residues: CATSRDLGQLTAGGYTF.

This clone was seen once. In DNA, the CDR3 is TGTGCCAGCACCCCCACGGACGGAATCCTTACCTACGAGCAGTACTTC. This codes for CASTPTDGILTYEQYF. The chain uses TRBV6-2 or TRBV6-3 and TRBJ2-7; D is uncertain. The ends were cut back, 7 bases at V and 2 bases at J, with 21 bases in the middle. The length of the CDR3 is 16 residues. Per the germline V gene, CDR1 is MNHEY and CDR2 is SVGEGT.

The V and J genes are TRBV2 and TRBJ2-2, with 7 bases fitting TRBD1. V dropped 8 bases and J dropped 5; count of bases not matched to a gene: 14. The CDR3 sequence is 16 residues long. Germline CDR1 is SNHLY and CDR2 is FYNNEI. CDR3 sequence: CASQERGQRDTGELFF. As DNA, the CDR3 is TGTGCCAGCCAAGAAAGGGGGCAGAGGGATACCGGGGAGCTGTTTTTT.

The V gene is TRBV3-1 (or the pseudogene TRBV3-2), the J gene TRBJ2-5; D is ambiguous. V lost 0 bases and J 2 bases, leaving 7 bases between the germline ends. The V gene's germline CDR1 is LGHDT and CDR2 YNNKEL (reference sequence). The CDR3 extends over 14 amino acids. The CDR3, as DNA: TGTGCCAGCAGCCAAGATTCCCTACAAGAGACCCAGTACTTC. Translation: CASSQDSLQETQYF.

This chain connects TRBV7-3 to TRBJ2-3, with D perhaps matching TRBD1 (5 bases). This CDR3 comprises 13 residues. V lost 4 bases, J lost 4 bases, and 9 bases lay in between. Germline V gene data show CDR1 as SGHTA and CDR2 as FQGTGA. The chain's CDR3 is CASSWGSADTQYF. The CDR3 DNA follows: TGTGCCAGCAGCTGGGGCAGCGCAGATACGCAGTATTTT.

This chain uses TRBV19 with TRBJ2-7; possibly TRBD1 for D (5 bases). The V gene lost 3 bases and the J gene lost 2 bases, with 8 bases spanning the gap. The CDR3 has 13 residues. The V gene's germline CDR1 is LNHDA and CDR2 SQIVND (reference sequence). Written as DNA, the CDR3 is TGTGCCAGTAGTATGGGGCAAACCTACGAGCAGTACTTC. Translating it yields CASSMGQTYEQYF.